This T cell receptor beta chain comes out of a study of Graves' ophthalmopathy and Graves' hyperthyroidism. In the study overall: Researchers classed hyperthyroidism as stable given no ophthalmopathy within 18 months of follow-up.

Hyperthyroidism in these 18- to 65-year-old patients was newly diagnosed, lasting under 2 months. Study-level findings and limits: From stable hyperthyroidism, ophthalmopathy was separated by a 13-signature model with 85% to 90% sensitivity and 80% to 82% specificity. With about 71% sensitivity and over 72% specificity, the model predicted ophthalmopathy progression.

With 4 bases removed from V and 0 bases from J, the gap between germline ends came to 22 bases. The CDR3 runs to 19 residues. Germline CDR1 SGHVS, CDR2 FQNEAQ. Comments on this clonotype: What it binds is unknown. A much larger clonotype is one base distant, so this may be a read error.

The TCR beta CDR3 regions underwent amplification from RNA transcripts. HTBI-primed first-round RT-PCR preceded second-round multiplex PCR. TCRdb itself ran the multiplex PCR reads through MiXCR, one entry per CDR3 protein. This sample has over a million distinct CDR3 sequences, with roughly two fifths found just once. The origin of this receptor is an adult man with Graves' hyperthyroidism. The genes are TRBV7-8 and TRBJ1-3; D is possibly TRBD1 (6 bases). The sequenced material came from peripheral blood or thyroid tissue (not recorded which). CDR3: CASSYQPAGDRYSGNTIYF. DNA of the CDR3: TGTGCCAGCAGCTACCAACCCGCAGGGGATAGGTACTCTGGAAACACCATATATTTT.